This T cell receptor (beta chain) was recovered during a study of T cell responses to AZD1222 COVID-19 vaccine. The repertoire was sequenced with immunoSEQ multiplex PCR; TCRdb's copy has only in-frame clones and lacks some. The sample lists fewer than 250,000 clones, under 95% occurring once. This CDR3 spans 13 amino acids. Germline-derived CDR1 and CDR2 are SGHRS and YFSETQ. V dropped 4 bases and J dropped 6 bases, with 14 bases sitting between them. The rearrangement joins TRBV5-1 to TRBJ2-7; D tentatively reads TRBD1 or TRBD2 (5 bases each). This TCR was sampled from an adult in good health. The material was peripheral blood, obtained on day 0 of MenACWY control vaccination. Here the CDR3 reads CASSRSPGLEQYF. The DNA for the CDR3 is TGCGCCAGCAGCCGGAGTCCGGGGCTCGAGCAGTACTTC.